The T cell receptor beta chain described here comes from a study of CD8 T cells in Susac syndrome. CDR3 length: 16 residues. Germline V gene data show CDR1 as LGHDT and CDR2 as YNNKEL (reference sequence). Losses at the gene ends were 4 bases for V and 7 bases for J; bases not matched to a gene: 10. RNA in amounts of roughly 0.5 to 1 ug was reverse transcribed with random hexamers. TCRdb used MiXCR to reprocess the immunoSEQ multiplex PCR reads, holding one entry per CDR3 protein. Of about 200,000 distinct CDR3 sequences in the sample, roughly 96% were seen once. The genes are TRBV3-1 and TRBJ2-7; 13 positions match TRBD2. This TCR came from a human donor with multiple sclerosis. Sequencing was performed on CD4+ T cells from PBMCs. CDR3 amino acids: CASSLLAGGPVGEQYF. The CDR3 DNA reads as TGTGCCAGCAGCCTACTAGCGGGAGGGCCTGTAGGAGAGCAGTACTTC.